A single sample is the source of the 13 T cell receptor beta chains below, sequenced in a study of technical replicates of blood from several donors. Only in-frame clones appear in the TCRdb table, and some are missing; sequencing was by immunoSEQ multiplex PCR. The sample carries some 64,000 clones, less than 98% recorded once. Specimen: T cells isolated from PBMCs. Receptors originate from a human donor in good health.

The chain employs TRBV5-1 and TRBJ1-2, with 8 bases fitting TRBD1. The CDR3 runs to 15 residues. Trimming cost V 3 bases and J 2 bases; bases outside gene matches: 6. CDR1 is SGHRS and CDR2 is YFSETQ in the germline V gene. The CDR3 loop reads CASSSWTGPNYGYTF. In DNA form, the CDR3 reads TGCGCCAGCAGCTCGTGGACAGGGCCCAACTATGGCTACACCTTC.

The chain recombines TRBV27 with TRBJ2-7; the D gene is possibly TRBD2 (5 bases). The germline V gene encodes CDR1 MNHEY and CDR2 SMNVEV (reference sequence). Trimming cost V 2 bases and J 3 bases, with 8 bases left between them. The length of the CDR3 is 13 residues. The CDR3 nucleotides are TGTGCCAGCAGTTTAACAGCGGTCTACGAGCAGTACTTC. This sequence encodes CASSLTAVYEQYF.

The chain uses TRBV4-1 and TRBJ1-2, with 7 positions matching TRBD1. V shed 2 bases, J shed 1 base, and the junction held 10 bases outside the gene matches. The CDR3 extends over 17 amino acids. From germline, CDR1 is MGHRA and CDR2 YSYEKL. CDR3 DNA: TGCGCCAGCAGCCAAATTACCGGGACAGCCAGTAACTATGGCTACACCTTC. Amino acids: CASSQITGTASNYGYTF.

This clone was recorded only once. V usage is TRBV4-2 and J usage is TRBJ1-1, with a possible D match to TRBD1 (5 bases). Germline V lookup: CDR1 LGHNA, CDR2 YNFKEQ. V was pared by 1 base and J by 1 base, with 10 bases between. CDR3 length: 15 residues. The CDR3 loop is CASSQGTYQNTEAFF. The CDR3 DNA follows: TGTGCCAGCAGCCAAGGGACATATCAGAACACTGAAGCTTTCTTT.

V gene TRBV29-1 combines with J gene TRBJ2-7; D is ambiguous. The CDR3 length is 13 residues. V shed 4 bases and J shed 0 bases, with 10 bases lying between them. The germline V gene has CDR1 SQVTM and CDR2 ANQGSEA. The DNA for the CDR3 is TGCAGCGTTGGGCTTGCCAGCTCCTACGAGCAGTACTTC. It specifies CSVGLASSYEQYF.

V usage is TRBV7-8 and J usage is TRBJ1-2, with a possible D match to TRBD1 (5 bases). Trimming took 5 bases from V and 5 from J, leaving 18 bases between them. Germline CDR1 SGHVS, CDR2 FQNEAQ. The CDR3 extends over 15 amino acids. The chain's CDR3 is CASSAPGRAQYGYTF. The CDR3, as DNA: TGTGCCAGCAGCGCCCCGGGCAGGGCTCAGTATGGCTACACCTTC.

The chain combines TRBV5-1 with TRBJ2-1, with 7 positions matching TRBD2. Trimming took 10 bases from V and 5 from J; bases not matched to a gene: 9. The germline gives CDR1 SGHRS, CDR2 YFSETQ. This CDR3 is 13 amino acids long. This chain's CDR3 is CAARLAADNEQFF. CDR3 coding DNA: TGCGCCGCTCGGCTAGCGGCCGACAATGAGCAGTTCTTC. The entire variable domain, with the rest obtained from reference TRBV5-1 and TRBJ2-1, is as follows: KAGVTQTPRYLIKTRGQQVTLSCSPISGHRSVSWYQQTPGQGLQFLFEYFSETQRNKGNFPGRFSGRQFSNSRSEMNVSTLELGDSALYLCAARLAADNEQFFGPGTRLTVL.

The V gene is TRBV7-9, the J gene TRBJ1-2; the match to TRBD1 covers 8 bases. Germline V gene sequence: CDR1 SEHNR, CDR2 FQNEAQ (reference sequence). The V and J ends lost 3 bases and 4 bases, in that order; junction bases with no gene match: 19. The CDR3 contains 19 residues. The CDR3 here is CASSFEGQGAWALSYGYTF. The DNA for the CDR3 is TGTGCCAGCAGCTTTGAAGGCCAGGGGGCGTGGGCCCTGAGCTATGGCTACACCTTC.

V and J are TRBV11-2 and TRBJ1-4; 7 nucleotides agree with TRBD1. V dropped 5 bases and J dropped 5; count of bases not matched to a gene: 11. The CDR3 has 16 amino acids. CDR1 SGHAT and CDR2 FQNNGV come from the germline V gene. CDR3 amino acids: CASSPNQDRTNEKLFF. The CDR3 nucleotides read TGTGCCAGCAGCCCAAACCAGGACAGGACAAATGAAAAACTGTTTTTT.

The chain combines TRBV7-3 with TRBJ2-7, with D possibly being TRBD2 (6 bases). CDR3 length: 13 residues. The V end lost 5 bases, the J end lost 3 bases, and 11 bases lay between the germline ends. Germline-derived CDR1 and CDR2 are SGHTA and FQGTGA. The CDR3 sequence: CASSLGTFYEQYF. For the CDR3, the DNA is TGTGCCAGCAGCCTCGGGACTTTCTACGAGCAGTACTTC.

The chain couples TRBV19 to TRBJ2-3; tentatively, D is TRBD2 (5 bases). The CDR3 totals 14 residues. Germline V lookup: CDR1 LNHDA, CDR2 SQIVND (reference sequence). With 7 bases removed from V and 0 bases from J, the gap between germline ends came to 11 bases. DNA for the CDR3: TGTGCCAGTACCGTTGGACTTAGCACAGATACGCAGTATTTT. Protein sequence: CASTVGLSTDTQYF.

The chain has TRBV6-1 and TRBJ1-3, with D maybe TRBD1 (5 bases). The germline V and J ends were trimmed by 6 bases and 4 bases, with 13 bases remaining between them. CDR1 is MNHNS and CDR2 is SASEGT in the germline V gene. The CDR3 covers 14 residues. CDR3: CASRKGGDGNTIYF. Written as DNA, the CDR3 is TGTGCCAGCAGAAAGGGCGGGGACGGAAACACCATATATTTT.

The V call is TRBV19, the J call TRBJ2-1; D is perhaps TRBD1 (6 bases). There are 15 residues in the CDR3. Per the germline V gene, CDR1 is LNHDA and CDR2 is SQIVND (reference sequence). V was clipped by 7 bases and J by 4 bases, with 17 bases between them. The CDR3 reads CASKGYGQSYNEQFF. The CDR3, as DNA: TGTGCCAGTAAGGGGTACGGACAGTCGTACAATGAGCAGTTCTTC.